These 29 T cell receptor beta chains originate from one sample sequenced in a study of T cell repertoires in cytomegalovirus infection. TCRdb recomputed calls from the reads with MiXCR, one row per CDR3 protein. The sample contains 550,000 to 700,000 distinct CDR3 sequences, about 39% of which appear only once. No antigen is known for these receptors. Material: cultured PBMCs, obtained from culture after CMV antigen stimulation. The source of these receptors is a human donor in good health (CMV status not recorded). Some clones in this sample may be carry-over from other donors' samples.

The chain has TRBV6-1 and TRBJ2-1, with 12 nucleotides matching TRBD2. The CDR3 sequence is 16 residues long. Trimming removed 6 bases from V and 6 bases from J; junction bases left unmatched: 9. Per germline, CDR1 MNHNS and CDR2 SASEGT. CDR3 amino acids: CASRRLAGVPGNEQFF. The CDR3 bases are TGTGCCAGCAGGAGACTAGCGGGAGTCCCGGGCAATGAGCAGTTCTTC.

The J gene is TRBJ2-1, the V gene TRBV12-3 or TRBV12-4, with 9 bases fitting TRBD2. The CDR3 runs to 12 residues. Trimming took 8 bases from V and 8 from J; bases not matched to a gene: 4. CDR3 nucleotides: TGTGCCAGCGCGGGACTAGCCTATGAGCAGTTCTTC. Protein: CASAGLAYEQFF.

There are a few counts of this clonotype. The chain joins TRBV6-1 to TRBJ2-3; maybe TRBD2 (6 bases). Trimming took off 8 bases at V and 6 bases at J, with 18 bases between the two ends. Germline-derived CDR1 and CDR2 are MNHNS and SASEGT. CDR3 size: 14 residues. The CDR3 DNA is TGTGCCAGCTCTAGCGAACGGGTCACGGATACGCAGTATTTT. It encodes CASSSERVTDTQYF.

This chain connects TRBV19 to TRBJ2-7; D might be TRBD1 or TRBD2, each matching 5 bases. The germline V and J ends were trimmed by 4 bases and 2 bases, with 15 bases remaining between them. Germline CDR1 LNHDA, CDR2 SQIVND (reference sequence). This CDR3 has 15 residues. The CDR3 coding sequence is TGTGCCAGTAGTACAGAAGGGACCGCGACCTACGAGCAGTACTTC. This encodes CASSTEGTATYEQYF.

This clonotype was counted a single time. V is TRBV6-1 and J is TRBJ2-3; D ambiguous. Trimming left V 2 bases short and J 2 bases short, with 11 bases between. CDR1 is MNHNS, CDR2 SASEGT, per germline. The CDR3 consists of 15 residues. The CDR3 here is CASSEYDRNTDTQYF. CDR3 in DNA: TGTGCCAGCAGTGAATATGACCGTAACACAGATACGCAGTATTTT.

The chain uses TRBV6-2 or TRBV6-3 and TRBJ1-2, with a possible D match to TRBD1 (6 bases). The CDR3 spans 16 residues. Germline CDR1 reads MNHEY; CDR2 reads SVGEGT. V was shortened by 0 bases and J by 2 bases, with 13 bases between the two germline ends. CDR3 amino acids: CASSYSRRQGNYGYTF. Written as DNA, the CDR3 is TGTGCCAGCAGTTACTCGCGACGTCAGGGGAACTATGGCTACACCTTC.

V gene TRBV12-3 or TRBV12-4 combines with J gene TRBJ1-2; weak D call: TRBD1 (5 bases). This CDR3 spans 13 amino acids. The V end lost 6 bases, the J end lost 5 bases, and 13 bases lay between the germline ends. The CDR3 loop is CASSAGTLYGYTF. CDR3 in DNA: TGTGCCAGCAGCGCTGGGACGTTGTATGGCTACACCTTC.

This clonotype was counted a single time. The rearrangement uses TRBV5-1 and TRBJ2-5; no reliable D call. Per the germline V gene, CDR1 is SGHRS and CDR2 is YFSETQ. The V gene lost 0 bases and the J gene lost 5 bases, with 11 bases spanning the gap. The CDR3 runs 14 residues. CDR3 sequence (DNA): TGCGCCAGCAGCTTGGCCAGCCTCCGGGAGACCCAGTACTTC. Amino acids: CASSLASLRETQYF.

DNA of the CDR3: TGTGCCAGCAACCCCGCGGGGTCGAACACCGGGGAGCTGTTTTTT. Its protein is CASNPAGSNTGELFF. The V gene is TRBV6-5, the J gene TRBJ2-2, with D possibly TRBD2 on 6 matching bases. With 7 bases removed from V and 0 bases from J, the gap between germline ends came to 12 bases. This CDR3 has 15 residues. The germline gives CDR1 MNHEY, CDR2 SVGAGI.

The J gene is TRBJ1-4, the V gene TRBV12-3 or TRBV12-4; D is uncertain. The CDR3 spans 12 residues. Trimming shortened V by 2 bases and J by 12 bases, and 10 bases separated the two germline ends. The CDR3 protein is CASSLKGGELFF. The CDR3 DNA sequence: TGTGCCAGCAGTTTAAAGGGCGGGGAACTGTTTTTT.

This rearrangement joins TRBV2 to TRBJ1-4; tentatively, D is TRBD1 (5 bases). V was cut by 7 bases and J by 6 bases, with 9 bases left in between. CDR1 is SNHLY and CDR2 is FYNNEI in the germline V gene. The CDR3 has 12 amino acids. In DNA form, the CDR3 reads TGTGCCAGCAAGGGGTCAGATGAAAAACTGTTTTTT. It specifies CASKGSDEKLFF.

V gene TRBV20-1 combines with J gene TRBJ1-5; tentatively, D is TRBD1 (5 bases). Germline CDR1 reads DFQATT; CDR2 reads SNEGSKA (reference sequence). The CDR3 length is 13 residues. V shed 6 bases and J shed 4 bases, with 13 bases lying between them. For the CDR3, the DNA is TGCAGTGCCCCGAGGGGCGCGAATCAGCCCCAGCATTTT. Its translation is CSAPRGANQPQHF.

The chain couples TRBV19 to TRBJ2-7, with a possible D match to TRBD2 (5 bases). Germline lookup yields CDR1 LNHDA and CDR2 SQIVND (reference sequence). There are 17 residues in the CDR3. Trimming removed 3 bases at V and 2 bases at J, with 20 bases between. This CDR3 is CASSIPGGGSHPYEQYF. In DNA form, the CDR3 reads TGTGCCAGTAGTATCCCCGGCGGCGGGTCGCATCCCTACGAGCAGTACTTC. The full variable domain, in which reference TRBV19 and TRBJ2-7 provide the parts outside the CDR3, is DGGITQSPKYLFRKEGQNVTLSCEQNLNHDAMYWYRQDPGQGLRLIYYSQIVNDFQKGDIAEGYSVSREKKESFPLTVTSAQKNPTAFYLCASSIPGGGSHPYEQYFGPGTRLTVT.

This chain joins TRBV19 and TRBJ2-7; 11 nucleotides agree with TRBD1. V lost 1 base to trimming and J lost 5 bases; unmatched junction nucleotides: 1. Germline-derived CDR1 and CDR2 are LNHDA and SQIVND (reference sequence). This CDR3 has 14 amino acids. This CDR3 reads CASSIGTGGDEQYF. DNA of the CDR3: TGTGCCAGTAGTATAGGGACAGGGGGCGACGAGCAGTACTTC.

The rearrangement uses TRBV2 and TRBJ1-5, with a tentative D call TRBD1 (5 bases). The CDR3 has 13 amino acids. Trimming pared 4 bases from V and 6 bases from J, leaving 10 bases between. CDR1 and CDR2 from the germline V gene are SNHLY and FYNNEI. As DNA, the CDR3 is TGTGCCAGCAGTGGGGGGGTGATTCAGCCCCAGCATTTT. This encodes CASSGGVIQPQHF.

The chain uses TRBV4-3 and TRBJ2-7, with 8 bases identical to TRBD2. Looked up from germline, CDR1 is LGHNA and CDR2 is YSLEER. CDR3 length equals 15 residues. Trimming cost V 0 bases and J 6 bases; bases outside gene matches: 7. The CDR3 nucleotides read TGCGCCAGCAGCCAAGAATGGGTAGCGGGAAGCGAGCAGTACTTC. This translates into CASSQEWVAGSEQYF.

This clonotype was seen a handful of times. The chain recombines TRBV11-2 with TRBJ2-1; 10 bases are a match to TRBD1. The germline V gene encodes CDR1 SGHAT and CDR2 FQNNGV. V lost 4 bases to trimming and J lost 9 bases; unmatched junction nucleotides: 12. The CDR3 sequence is 16 residues long. The CDR3 is CASSSLRDRGRFEQFF. The CDR3 DNA sequence: TGTGCCAGCAGCTCTCTCAGGGACAGGGGAAGGTTTGAGCAGTTCTTC.

Only a few counts were recorded for this clonotype. The V and J genes are TRBV7-2 and TRBJ2-7; D unresolved. This CDR3 contains 15 residues. Germline V gene data show CDR1 as SGHTA and CDR2 as FQGNSA. With 3 bases removed from V and 1 base from J, the gap between germline ends came to 13 bases. The CDR3 DNA is TGTGCCAGCAGCTTGGAATGGGCTGTTTCCTACGAGCAGTACTTC. Translation gives CASSLEWAVSYEQYF.

This clonotype was observed a handful of times. The gene calls are TRBV7-2 and TRBJ2-7; D is undetermined. The ends were cut back, 1 base at V and 0 bases at J, with 7 bases in the middle. This CDR3 region has 14 residues. Per the germline V gene, CDR1 is SGHTA and CDR2 is FQGNSA. CDR3 residues: CASSLEKSSYEQYF. CDR3 coding DNA: TGTGCCAGCAGCTTAGAGAAAAGCTCCTACGAGCAGTACTTC.

The chain employs TRBV20-1 and TRBJ1-1; no clear D gene. Trimming stripped 4 bases from V and 3 bases from J, with 6 bases between. Germline CDR1 and CDR2: DFQATT and SNEGSKA (reference sequence). The CDR3 consists of 11 residues. CDR3 loop: CSANRYTEAFF. DNA of the CDR3: TGCAGTGCTAACAGATACACTGAAGCTTTCTTT.

The chain employs TRBV7-2 and TRBJ2-3; 7 positions match TRBD2. V lost 1 base to trimming and J lost 4 bases; unmatched junction nucleotides: 8. The CDR3 has 16 residues. In germline, CDR1 is SGHTA, CDR2 FQGNSA. The CDR3 DNA is TGTGCCAGCAGCTTAGATGGGGGGGGAGGGGCAGATACGCAGTATTTT. Its translation: CASSLDGGGGADTQYF.

The V and J genes are TRBV7-2 and TRBJ2-3, with unresolved D. Germline V gene lookup returns CDR1 SGHTA and CDR2 FQGNSA. There are 15 residues in the CDR3. V was trimmed by 2 bases and J by 4 bases, leaving 13 bases between them. CDR3 nucleotides: TGTGCCAGCAGCTTACAAGGCCCCGGAGCAGATACGCAGTATTTT. It codes for CASSLQGPGADTQYF.

This clonotype has at least ten counts. The chain employs TRBV7-2 and TRBJ1-5; D might be TRBD1 (6 bases). This CDR3 is built from 12 residues. From germline, CDR1 is SGHTA and CDR2 FQGNSA. V gave up 6 bases and J gave up 4 bases, with 7 bases separating them. Here the CDR3 DNA reads TGTGCCAGCAGGGGGGCAAATCAGCCCCAGCATTTT. This encodes CASRGANQPQHF.

The sample holds a few counts of this clonotype. The chain couples TRBV4-1 to TRBJ1-2; TRBD1 matches at 8 bases. CDR3 length: 15 amino acids. Germline loops: CDR1 MGHRA, CDR2 YSYEKL. The V segment lost 2 bases and the J segment 3 bases; nucleotides outside the gene matches: 5. CDR3 DNA: TGCGCCAGCAGCCAAACCGGACAGGGCGACTATGGCTACACCTTC. This codes for CASSQTGQGDYGYTF.

V is TRBV19 and J is TRBJ1-2; possibly TRBD1 for D (6 bases). The germline V gene encodes CDR1 LNHDA and CDR2 SQIVND (reference sequence). The CDR3 runs 15 residues. V lost 5 bases, J lost 6 bases, and 19 bases lay in between. The CDR3 region is CASSAYRVVVDGYTF. The CDR3 DNA reads TGTGCCAGTAGTGCCTACAGGGTCGTAGTGGATGGCTACACCTTC.

This chain connects TRBV2 to TRBJ1-1; perhaps TRBD1 as D (5 bases). This CDR3 region has 12 residues. Germline CDR1 and CDR2: SNHLY and FYNNEI. Trimming removed 5 bases at V and 9 bases at J, with 13 bases between. The CDR3 protein is CASSPREGQAFF. CDR3 DNA sequence: TGTGCCAGCAGTCCGCGGGAGGGACAAGCTTTCTTT.

The sample holds many counts of this clonotype. The genes are TRBV7-2 and TRBJ1-5, with D tentatively TRBD1 (5 bases). Trimming took off 1 base at V and 2 bases at J, with 6 bases between the two ends. CDR1 and CDR2 from the germline V gene are SGHTA and FQGNSA. This CDR3 comprises 14 residues. CDR3 residues: CASSLGRGNQPQHF. DNA for the CDR3: TGTGCCAGCAGCTTAGGCAGGGGCAATCAGCCCCAGCATTTT.

The V gene is TRBV7-2, the J gene TRBJ2-3; either TRBD1 or TRBD2 may fit D (5 bases each). The CDR3 runs 15 residues. Trimming stripped 2 bases from V and 2 bases from J, with 11 bases between. Per germline, CDR1 SGHTA and CDR2 FQGNSA. CDR3 DNA: TGTGCCAGCAGCTTAAGCGGACACTTCACAGATACGCAGTATTTT. Its translation: CASSLSGHFTDTQYF.

This sequence joins TRBV7-8 and TRBJ2-1, with 15 bases matching TRBD2. V was clipped by 3 bases and J by 7 bases; unmatched bases: 13. The CDR3 extends over 19 amino acids. Per the germline V gene, CDR1 is SGHVS and CDR2 is FQNEAQ. CDR3 region: CASSFWTSGGADRMNEQFF. CDR3 bases: TGTGCCAGCAGCTTCTGGACTAGCGGGGGGGCCGATCGTATGAATGAGCAGTTCTTC.